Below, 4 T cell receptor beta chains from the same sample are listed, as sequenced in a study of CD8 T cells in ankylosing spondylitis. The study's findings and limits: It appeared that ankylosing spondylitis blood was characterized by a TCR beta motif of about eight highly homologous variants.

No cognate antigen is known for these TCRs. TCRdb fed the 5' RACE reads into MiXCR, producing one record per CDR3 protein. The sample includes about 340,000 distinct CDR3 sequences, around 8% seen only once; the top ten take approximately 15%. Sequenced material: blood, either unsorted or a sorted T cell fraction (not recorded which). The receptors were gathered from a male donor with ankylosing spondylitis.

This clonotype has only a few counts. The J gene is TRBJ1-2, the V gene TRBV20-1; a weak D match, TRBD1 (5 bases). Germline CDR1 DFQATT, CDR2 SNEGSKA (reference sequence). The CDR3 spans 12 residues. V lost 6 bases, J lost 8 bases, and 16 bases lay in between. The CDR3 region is CSAPSLGGGYTF. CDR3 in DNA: TGCAGTGCCCCCTCTCTTGGGGGGGGCTACACCTTC.

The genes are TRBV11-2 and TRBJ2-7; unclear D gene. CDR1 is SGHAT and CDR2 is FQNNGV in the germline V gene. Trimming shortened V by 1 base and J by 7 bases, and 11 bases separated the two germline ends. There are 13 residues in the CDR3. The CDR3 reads CASSLVRWEEQYF. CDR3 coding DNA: TGTGCCAGCAGCTTAGTTAGGTGGGAAGAGCAGTACTTC.

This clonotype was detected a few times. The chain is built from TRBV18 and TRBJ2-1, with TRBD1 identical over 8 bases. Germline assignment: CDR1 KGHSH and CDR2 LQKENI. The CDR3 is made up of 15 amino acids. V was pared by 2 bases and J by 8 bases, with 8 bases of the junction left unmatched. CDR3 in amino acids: CASSPRTGRRDEQFF. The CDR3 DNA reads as TGTGCCAGCTCACCAAGGACAGGGAGGAGGGATGAGCAGTTCTTC.

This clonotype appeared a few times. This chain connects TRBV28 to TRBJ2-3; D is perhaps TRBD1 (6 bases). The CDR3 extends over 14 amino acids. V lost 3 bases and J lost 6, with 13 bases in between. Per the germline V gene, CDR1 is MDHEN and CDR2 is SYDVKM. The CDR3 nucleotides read TGTGCCAGCAGTTTTGAGGGGGTAATGGATACGCAGTATTTT. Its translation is CASSFEGVMDTQYF.